The sample holds one count of the clone carrying this TCR beta chain. Its target is unknown. This record comes from a study of T-cell reconstitution after alpha-beta-depleted transplantation in children. The study's findings and limits: The origin of alpha-beta T cells about two months after transplant was reportedly several hundred expanded graft clones. Newly produced T cells mostly accounted for T-cell counts and diversity one year post-transplant.

TCRbeta library construction was performed incorporating unique molecular identifiers. TCRdb re-derived calls from the PCR reads in MiXCR, one entry per CDR3 protein. The profile shows some 830,000 distinct CDR3 sequences, approximately 15% of them singletons. The V end lost 3 bases, the J end lost 2 bases, and 16 bases lay between the germline ends. This CDR3 has 17 residues. The sample in question was PBMCs, mostly from graft donor cells, obtained 360 days after TCRalphabeta/CD19-depleted stem cell transplant. This TCR derives from a male patient younger than 18 who had a stem cell transplant for acute lymphoblastic leukemia, so the T cells may come from the graft donor. This chain uses TRBV12-3 or TRBV12-4 with TRBJ2-2; a possible D gene is TRBD1 (6 bases). CDR3 region: CASSFGQYLTNTGELFF. CDR3 DNA: TGTGCCAGCAGTTTCGGACAGTACTTGACCAACACCGGGGAGCTGTTTTTT.